This section outlines one T cell receptor (beta chain) sequence together with its context. Its antigen is undetermined. The CDR3 covers 12 residues. Trimming took 6 bases from V and 3 from J, leaving 9 bases between them. Germline CDR1 SEHNR, CDR2 FQNEAQ (reference sequence). This sample was included in a study of T cells in Graves' hyperthyroidism and ophthalmopathy. Study outcomes and limitations: Clonotypes that were expanded in thyroid above 0.001 mostly appeared in blood too.

Amplified regions were TCR beta CDR3 sequences from RNA transcripts. Using the HTBI primer set, a first-round RT-PCR was run on the TCR CDR3. MiXCR, applied by TCRdb to the multiplex PCR reads, yields one record per CDR3 protein. Among 700,000 to 950,000 distinct CDR3 sequences listed, under 45% were seen once. Stable hyperthyroidism: no ophthalmopathy progression over 18 months of follow-up. Aged 18 to 65, the patients had hyperthyroidism that was newly diagnosed and had lasted under 2 months. The study excluded patients with uncontrolled infection, other autoimmune disease, pregnancy or lactation. This sequence joins TRBV7-9 and TRBJ2-7; D gene unclear. The sequenced sample was blood. The sequence derives from a woman in her thirties or forties with Graves' hyperthyroidism. This CDR3 reads CASRSGIYEQYF. The CDR3 DNA reads TGTGCCAGCAGGAGTGGTATCTACGAGCAGTACTTC.